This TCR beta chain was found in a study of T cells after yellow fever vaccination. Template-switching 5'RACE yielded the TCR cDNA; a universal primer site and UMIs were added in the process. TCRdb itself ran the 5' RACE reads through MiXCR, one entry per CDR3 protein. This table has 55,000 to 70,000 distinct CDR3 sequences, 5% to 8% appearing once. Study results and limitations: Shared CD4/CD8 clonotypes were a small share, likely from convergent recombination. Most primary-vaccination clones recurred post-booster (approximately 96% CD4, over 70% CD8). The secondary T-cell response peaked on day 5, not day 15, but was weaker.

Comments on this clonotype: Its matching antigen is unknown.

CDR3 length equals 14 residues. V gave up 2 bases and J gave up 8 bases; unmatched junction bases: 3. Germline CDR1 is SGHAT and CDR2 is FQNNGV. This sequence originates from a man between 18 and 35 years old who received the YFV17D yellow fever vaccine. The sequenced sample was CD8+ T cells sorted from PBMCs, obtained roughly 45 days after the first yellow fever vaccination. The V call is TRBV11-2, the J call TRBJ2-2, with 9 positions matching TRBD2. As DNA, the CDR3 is TGTGCCAGCAGCTTAATACTAGCGGGTGGGGAGCTGTTTTTT. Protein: CASSLILAGGELFF.